Below are 22 T cell receptor beta chains sequenced from a single sample in a study of blood T cell repertoires in COVID-19. Data came from immunoSEQ multiplex PCR; TCRdb stores just in-frame clones and leaves some out. This sample has 70,000 to 100,000 clones, with 75% to 90% found just once. What was sequenced was peripheral blood. The receptors were sampled from a human donor in a cohort sampled during active COVID-19.

V is TRBV9 and J is TRBJ2-1; tentative D call: TRBD2 (7 bases). The germline V gene has CDR1 SGDLS and CDR2 YYNGEE. V was shortened by 0 bases and J by 4 bases, with 20 bases between the two germline ends. This CDR3 region has 18 residues. The CDR3, as DNA: TGTGCCAGCAGCGTAGAGATTTTGGGGGGGACAAGTTACAATGAGCAGTTCTTC. Its protein is CASSVEILGGTSYNEQFF.

V usage is TRBV2 and J usage is TRBJ1-5; possible D gene TRBD1, 6 bases. CDR3 length: 13 residues. Germline-derived CDR1 and CDR2 are SNHLY and FYNNEI. The germline V and J ends were trimmed by 4 bases and 7 bases, with 11 bases remaining between them. The CDR3 is CASSAGVSQPQHF. CDR3 nucleotides: TGTGCCAGCAGTGCAGGGGTAAGCCAGCCCCAGCATTTT. Filled out from reference TRBV2 and TRBJ1-5, the complete variable domain reads EPEVTQTPSHQVTQMGQEVILRCVPISNHLYFYWYRQILGQKVEFLVSFYNNEISEKSEIFDDQFSVERPDGSNFTLKIRSTKLEDSAMYFCASSAGVSQPQHFGDGTRLSIL.

V usage is TRBV2 and J usage is TRBJ2-5; perhaps TRBD1 as D (7 bases). CDR1 is SNHLY, CDR2 FYNNEI, per germline. The CDR3 runs 15 residues. V shed 6 bases and J shed 5 bases, with 19 bases lying between them. As DNA, the CDR3 is TGTGCCAGCAGCCCTCAGGGGGGCAACTTCGAGACCCAGTACTTC. Translating gives CASSPQGGNFETQYF.

The chain couples TRBV28 to TRBJ2-7, with 13 bases identical to TRBD2. V shed 4 bases, J shed 3 bases, and the junction held 3 bases outside the gene matches. The germline V gene has CDR1 MDHEN and CDR2 SYDVKM. This CDR3 has 15 amino acids. CDR3 DNA sequence: TGTGCCAGCAGTTGGGGACTAGCGGGGATCTACGAGCAGTACTTC. It is translated as CASSWGLAGIYEQYF.

Points on this clone: At one end the junction does not follow the germline gene, possibly because of a read error. The chain links TRBV28 to TRBJ2-7; 7 nucleotides match TRBD1. In germline, CDR1 is MDHEN, CDR2 SYDVKM. This CDR3 comprises 12 residues. CDR3 residues: CTTRGGGDEQYF. CDR3 nucleotides: TGCACCACCAGAGGGGGCGGCGACGAGCAGTACTTC.

The rearrangement links TRBV7-9 to TRBJ2-1; 8 nucleotides agree with TRBD1. The V gene's germline CDR1 is SEHNR and CDR2 FQNEAQ (reference sequence). The CDR3 sequence is 15 residues long. Trimming at V came to 1 base and at J to 1 base, leaving 0 bases not matched to a gene. The DNA for the CDR3 is TGTGCCAGCAGCTTAGACAGGGGGTCCTACAATGAGCAGTTCTTC. It is translated as CASSLDRGSYNEQFF.

The chain is built from TRBV3-1 (or the pseudogene TRBV3-2) and TRBJ1-6; D may be TRBD1 (6 bases). Germline CDR1 LGHDT, CDR2 YNNKEL (reference sequence). The CDR3 length is 13 residues. Between the trimmed V and J ends, which lost 5 bases and 10 bases, there was a span of 12 bases. The CDR3 DNA is TGTGCCAGCAGCACACAGGGATCGTCACCCCTCCACTTT. Translated: CASSTQGSSPLHF.

The J gene is TRBJ2-5, the V gene TRBV5-1; TRBD1 matches 9 bases. The CDR3 is 18 amino acids. Per the germline V gene, CDR1 is SGHRS and CDR2 is YFSETQ. Trimming cost V 4 bases and J 2 bases; bases outside gene matches: 15. This chain's CDR3 is CASSRMLTGDRVQETQYF. CDR3 DNA sequence: TGCGCCAGCAGCCGGATGCTGACAGGGGACAGGGTTCAAGAGACCCAGTACTTC.

The rearrangement links TRBV2 to TRBJ2-5, with 11 nucleotides matching TRBD2. This CDR3 region has 15 residues. CDR1 and CDR2 (germline): SNHLY, FYNNEI. V lost 4 bases and J lost 4; bases outside the gene matches: 5. CDR3 residues: CASSVLAGGAETQYF. The CDR3 DNA follows: TGTGCCAGCAGTGTTCTAGCGGGGGGAGCAGAGACCCAGTACTTC.

This rearrangement joins TRBV10-3 to TRBJ2-7, with a tentative D call TRBD2 (6 bases). CDR3 size: 14 residues. Germline CDR1 reads ENHRY; CDR2 reads SYGVKD. The V end lost 10 bases, the J end lost 1 base, and 17 bases lay between the germline ends. The CDR3 here is CATTTTGVSYEQYF. For the CDR3, the DNA is TGTGCCACGACCACAACGGGGGTTTCCTACGAGCAGTACTTC.

The V gene is TRBV19, the J gene TRBJ1-6, with TRBD1 matching 10 bases. Per the germline V gene, CDR1 is LNHDA and CDR2 is SQIVND (reference sequence). The CDR3 contains 15 residues. V was pared by 6 bases and J by 10 bases, with 9 bases of the junction left unmatched. This CDR3 reads CASSPRQGASSPLHF. CDR3 bases: TGTGCCAGTAGCCCCCGACAGGGGGCAAGCTCACCCCTCCACTTT.

This chain links TRBV18 with TRBJ2-7, with D perhaps TRBD1 (5 bases). The CDR3 length is 14 residues. Germline V gives CDR1 KGHSH, CDR2 LQKENI. Trimming took 3 bases from V and 2 from J, leaving 11 bases between them. CDR3 sequence reads: CASSPLQDAYEQYF. The CDR3 nucleotides read TGTGCCAGCTCACCGCTACAGGACGCCTACGAGCAGTACTTC. Filled out from reference TRBV18 and TRBJ2-7, the complete variable domain reads NAGVMQNPRHLVRRRGQEARLRCSPMKGHSHVYWYRQLPEEGLKFMVYLQKENIIDESGMPKERFSAEFPKEGPSILRIQQVVRGDSAAYFCASSPLQDAYEQYFGPGTRLTVT.

This clone has only a few counts. The J gene is TRBJ2-2, the V gene TRBV3-1 (or the pseudogene TRBV3-2); 11 nucleotides line up with TRBD2. This CDR3 region has 14 residues. The germline CDR1 and CDR2 sequences are LGHDT and YNNKEL (reference sequence). V shed 4 bases and J 13 bases; nucleotides not matched to a gene: 8. Written as DNA, the CDR3 is TGTGCCAGCAGCCCCGGGACTAGCGGAGGGTTGCTGTTTTTT. It encodes CASSPGTSGGLLFF.

V and J are TRBV20-1 and TRBJ2-7, with 9 bases fitting TRBD2. CDR1 is DFQATT and CDR2 is SNEGSKA in the germline V gene (reference sequence). V trimming: 3 bases; J trimming: 7 bases; junction bases outside the gene matches: 13. This CDR3 has 15 residues. CDR3 sequence reads: CSASQPPGAGGEQYF. DNA of the CDR3: TGCAGTGCTAGTCAACCCCCGGGGGCGGGGGGGGAGCAGTACTTC.

This rearrangement joins TRBV27 to TRBJ2-3; no clear D. The V gene's germline CDR1 is MNHEY and CDR2 SMNVEV (reference sequence). V was cut by 5 bases and J by 2 bases, with 11 bases left in between. The CDR3 contains 14 residues. CDR3 residues: CASSRQVNTDTQYF. The CDR3 region has the DNA TGTGCCAGCAGTCGCCAGGTAAACACAGATACGCAGTATTTT.

This chain joins TRBV5-4 and TRBJ1-1; D might be TRBD1 (6 bases). The CDR3 sequence is 14 residues long. The germline V gene encodes CDR1 SGHNT and CDR2 YYREEE (reference sequence). Between the trimmed V and J ends, which lost 3 bases and 7 bases, there was a span of 16 bases. The CDR3 region has the DNA TGTGCCAGCAGCTCAGTCCGACAGGCAGATGAAGCTTTCTTT. It codes for CASSSVRQADEAFF.

This chain links TRBV5-1 with TRBJ1-2; TRBD1 aligns across 9 bases. Trimming removed 4 bases from V and 6 bases from J; junction bases left unmatched: 7. CDR1 SGHRS and CDR2 YFSETQ come from the germline V gene. This CDR3 comprises 14 residues. CDR3 loop: CASSPQGAQDGYTF. Written as DNA, the CDR3 is TGCGCCAGCAGCCCACAGGGGGCGCAGGATGGCTACACCTTC. Complete variable domain (other parts from reference TRBV5-1 and TRBJ1-2): KAGVTQTPRYLIKTRGQQVTLSCSPISGHRSVSWYQQTPGQGLQFLFEYFSETQRNKGNFPGRFSGRQFSNSRSEMNVSTLELGDSALYLCASSPQGAQDGYTFGSGTRLTVV.

The chain is built from TRBV12-3 or TRBV12-4 and TRBJ2-5; D is unclear. V was trimmed by 1 base and J by 5 bases, leaving 8 bases between them. The CDR3 runs 13 residues. This CDR3 is CASSLGVEETQYF. DNA of the CDR3: TGTGCCAGCAGTTTAGGGGTGGAGGAGACCCAGTACTTC.

The V call is TRBV4-1, the J call TRBJ1-6; tentatively, D is TRBD1 (6 bases). Trimming took off 1 base at V and 9 bases at J, with 13 bases between the two ends. Germline lookup yields CDR1 MGHRA and CDR2 YSYEKL. The CDR3 is made up of 15 amino acids. This CDR3 reads CASSQGRRGFSPLHF. DNA of the CDR3: TGCGCCAGCAGCCAAGGCCGAAGGGGGTTTTCACCCCTCCACTTT.

Comments on this clone: The sample carries other DNA sequences with the same CDR3. This chain links TRBV4-1 with TRBJ2-7; 8 bases map to TRBD1. CDR1 is MGHRA and CDR2 is YSYEKL in the germline V gene. Trimming took 4 bases from V and 3 from J; bases not matched to a gene: 14. CDR3 size: 17 residues. This chain's CDR3 is CASSRDLVATGGYEQYF. In DNA, the CDR3 is TGCGCCAGCAGCCGAGACCTGGTTGCCACAGGGGGCTACGAGCAGTACTTC.

The CDR3 is CASSDKFGPNEQFF. The CDR3 nucleotides read TGTGCCAGCAGTGACAAATTCGGTCCCAATGAGCAGTTCTTC. The chain has TRBV25-1 and TRBJ2-1; no clear D gene. The length of the CDR3 is 14 residues. Trimming pared 3 bases from V and 6 bases from J, leaving 12 bases between. Germline V CDR1 and CDR2: MGHDK, SYGVNS.

The CDR3 region is CASSFGQGLTYEQYF. CDR3 sequence (DNA): TGCGCCAGCAGCTTCGGACAGGGGCTAACTTACGAGCAGTACTTC. V usage is TRBV5-1 and J usage is TRBJ2-7; 9 positions match TRBD1. The V and J ends lost 2 bases and 4 bases, in that order; junction bases with no gene match: 7. CDR3 size: 15 residues. CDR1 is SGHRS, CDR2 YFSETQ, per germline.